The 29 T cell receptor beta chains listed next were all sequenced from one sample in a study of blood T cell repertoires in COVID-19. The table came from immunoSEQ multiplex PCR; TCRdb's copy has only in-frame clones and leaves some out. There are some 120,000 clones in the sample; more than 80% occur only once, and 3.2% lies in the top ten. Sequences were obtained from peripheral blood. The receptor source for this set is a woman older than 75 with COVID-19, enrolled during active disease.

CDR3: CASSLGTGFNQPQHF. In DNA, the CDR3 is TGCGCCAGCAGCTTGGGGACAGGGTTCAATCAGCCCCAGCATTTT. V and J are TRBV5-1 and TRBJ1-5; 8 bases match TRBD1. CDR1 is SGHRS, CDR2 YFSETQ, per germline. The CDR3 has 15 amino acids. The J segment lost 3 bases and the V segment lost 0 bases, leaving 2 bases of the junction unmatched.

The chain is built from TRBV28 and TRBJ1-1, with D possibly TRBD1 on 5 matching bases. Germline-derived CDR1 and CDR2 are MDHEN and SYDVKM. This CDR3 is 14 amino acids long. V was cut by 1 base and J by 6 bases, with 12 bases left in between. The DNA for the CDR3 is TGTGCCAGCAGTTTATCTCCGGGGGTACCTGAAGCTTTCTTT. Translation gives CASSLSPGVPEAFF.

The genes are TRBV24-1 and TRBJ2-3, with 15 bases that match TRBD2. J lost 0 bases, V lost 5 bases, and 5 bases had no gene match. This CDR3 has 18 residues. The germline CDR1 and CDR2 sequences are KGHDR and SFDVKD. CDR3 region: CATSGGLAGGISTDTQYF. The CDR3 nucleotides are TGTGCCACCAGTGGAGGACTAGCGGGAGGGATTAGCACAGATACGCAGTATTTT.

This chain links TRBV25-1 with TRBJ1-5; D gene unclear. Germline CDR1 and CDR2: MGHDK and SYGVNS. The CDR3 is made up of 13 amino acids. Trimming removed 0 bases at V and 9 bases at J, with 9 bases between. Here the CDR3 DNA reads TGTGCCAGCAGTGAATATTCGTACGGGCCCCAGCATTTT. This gives the protein CASSEYSYGPQHF.

This clone was seen only a few times. V and J are TRBV13 and TRBJ2-2, with 7 bases identical to TRBD1. Per the germline V gene, CDR1 is PRHDT and CDR2 is FYEKMQ (reference sequence). V shed 1 base, J shed 5 bases, and the junction held 7 bases outside the gene matches. There are 16 residues in the CDR3. CDR3 bases: TGTGCCAGCAGCTTAGACGAGACAGGGACAACCGGGGAGCTGTTTTTT. Protein sequence: CASSLDETGTTGELFF. The full variable domain, completed using reference TRBV13 and TRBJ2-2, is AAGVIQSPRHLIKEKRETATLKCYPIPRHDTVYWYQQGPGQDPQFLISFYEKMQSDKGSIPDRFSAQQFSDYHSELNMSSLELGDSALYFCASSLDETGTTGELFFGEGSRLTVL.

The chain couples TRBV11-1 to TRBJ1-5; D is perhaps TRBD1 (5 bases). V was cut by 5 bases and J by 4 bases, with 15 bases left in between. This CDR3 has 15 amino acids. Germline V lookup: CDR1 SGHAT, CDR2 FQDESV (reference sequence). The CDR3 bases are TGTGCCAGCAGCCCTGGCGGGACTCCTAATCAGCCCCAGCATTTT. It codes for CASSPGGTPNQPQHF.

CDR3 nucleotides: TGTGCCAGCAGTCAGCAGACAGGGGGGAGCACTGAAGCTTTCTTT. As protein: CASSQQTGGSTEAFF. The rearrangement links TRBV6-2 or TRBV6-3 to TRBJ1-1; 9 nucleotides align to TRBD1. V shed 5 bases and J 4 bases; nucleotides not matched to a gene: 8. The germline V gene has CDR1 MNHEY and CDR2 SVGEGT. The CDR3 extends over 15 amino acids.

The J gene is TRBJ2-1, the V gene TRBV11-2; D is unresolved. V was clipped by 7 bases and J by 8 bases, with 12 bases between them. The CDR3 covers 12 residues. The V gene's germline CDR1 is SGHAT and CDR2 FQNNGV. CDR3 nucleotides: TGTGCCAGCACCTCTTTTCGGGATGAGCAGTTCTTC. Translation: CASTSFRDEQFF.

This chain joins TRBV7-2 and TRBJ2-2, with D uncertain. From germline, CDR1 is SGHTA and CDR2 FQGNSA. CDR3 length: 15 residues. Trimming took 2 bases from V and 4 from J, leaving 11 bases between them. The CDR3 sequence is CASSLITEGTGELFF. Here the CDR3 DNA reads TGTGCCAGCAGCTTAATCACAGAAGGCACCGGGGAGCTGTTTTTT.

The J gene is TRBJ2-3, the V gene TRBV7-2; no reliable D call. CDR3 length: 14 amino acids. V was pared by 5 bases and J by 4 bases, with 13 bases between. The germline V gene encodes CDR1 SGHTA and CDR2 FQGNSA. The CDR3 sequence: CASSASSRADTQYF. CDR3 nucleotides: TGTGCCAGCAGCGCATCTTCCCGGGCAGATACGCAGTATTTT.

The chain combines TRBV4-3 with TRBJ2-1, with 9 bases lining up with TRBD1. Germline trimming cut 1 base from V and 7 bases from J; bases unmatched to any gene: 11. Germline CDR1 is LGHNA and CDR2 is YSLEER. This CDR3 has 17 residues. The CDR3 sequence: CASSQGRWGQGRNEQFF. The CDR3 DNA follows: TGCGCCAGCAGCCAAGGAAGGTGGGGACAGGGACGAAATGAGCAGTTCTTC.

This clone was seen just once. The rearrangement links TRBV11-3 to TRBJ2-7; D unresolved. V was trimmed by 5 bases and J by 2 bases, leaving 10 bases between them. CDR1 SGHNT and CDR2 YENEEA come from the germline V gene. The CDR3 loop spans 13 amino acids. The CDR3 bases are TGTGCCAGCAGCCTCCCGGTGCCCTACGAGCAGTACTTC. Its protein is CASSLPVPYEQYF.

The chain joins TRBV7-3 to TRBJ1-2, with 8 positions matching TRBD1. CDR1 is SGHTA, CDR2 FQGTGA, per germline. CDR3 length equals 16 residues. Trimming took 3 bases from V and 7 from J; bases not matched to a gene: 13. The DNA for the CDR3 is TGTGCCAGCAGCTTGGGCAGGGGGCCCGGCGAGGGTGGCTACACCTTC. Its translation: CASSLGRGPGEGGYTF. Based on the CDR3 plus reference TRBV7-3 and TRBJ1-2, the full variable domain is GAGVSQTPSNKVTEKGKYVELRCDPISGHTALYWYRQSLGQGPEFLIYFQGTGAADDSGLPNDRFFAVRPEGSVSTLKIQRTERGDSAVYLCASSLGRGPGEGGYTFGSGTRLTVV.

The chain has TRBV19 and TRBJ2-7, with 7 bases lining up with TRBD2. There are 14 residues in the CDR3. Germline loops: CDR1 LNHDA, CDR2 SQIVND (reference sequence). The trim removed 3 bases at V and 2 bases at J, leaving 4 bases unmatched. CDR3 region: CASSIVGGTYEQYF. As DNA, the CDR3 is TGTGCCAGTAGTATTGTCGGGGGGACCTACGAGCAGTACTTC.

This clone was observed a single time. The chain carries TRBV6-5 and TRBJ1-6; perhaps TRBD1 as D (6 bases). Germline assignment: CDR1 MNHEY and CDR2 SVGAGI. Trimming took off 7 bases at V and 7 bases at J, with 17 bases between the two ends. The CDR3 is 15 residues long. This CDR3 reads CASMVPRGINSPLHF. CDR3 nucleotide sequence: TGTGCCAGCATGGTCCCCAGGGGAATCAATTCACCCCTCCACTTT.

The chain combines TRBV19 with TRBJ2-7, with a weak D call TRBD2 (6 bases). V was trimmed by 7 bases and J by 2 bases, leaving 18 bases between them. The CDR3 loop spans 15 amino acids. Germline V CDR1 and CDR2: LNHDA, SQIVND (reference sequence). Here the CDR3 reads CASTLRGGGTYEQYF. CDR3 nucleotide sequence: TGTGCCAGTACTCTTAGGGGAGGAGGGACCTACGAGCAGTACTTC.

The chain links TRBV5-3 to TRBJ2-2; TRBD1 might be the D (5 bases). TRBV5-3 falls under the ORF class, with uncertain function. V was pared by 4 bases and J by 4 bases, with 14 bases between. This CDR3 has 15 amino acids. The CDR3 region is CARSTYSRVTGELFF. The CDR3 DNA reads as TGTGCCAGAAGCACCTACTCCAGGGTCACCGGGGAGCTGTTTTTT.

The chain uses TRBV19 and TRBJ1-5, with D unclear. This CDR3 contains 12 residues. Germline V gene data show CDR1 as LNHDA and CDR2 as SQIVND (reference sequence). V was clipped by 4 bases and J by 4 bases, with 5 bases between them. CDR3 in amino acids: CASSTPNQPQHF. In DNA form, the CDR3 reads TGTGCCAGTAGTACCCCTAATCAGCCCCAGCATTTT.

This rearrangement joins TRBV24-1 to TRBJ2-3; 7 nucleotides line up with TRBD1. Germline CDR1 is KGHDR and CDR2 is SFDVKD. The V gene end was trimmed by 4 bases and the J gene end by 3 bases; junction bases not matched to a gene: 6. The CDR3 is 15 amino acids. The CDR3 loop is CATSDRQGNTDTQYF. Here the CDR3 DNA reads TGTGCCACCAGTGACAGACAGGGAAATACAGATACGCAGTATTTT.

The CDR3 sequence is CASKGRLDGYTF. The CDR3 DNA is TGTGCCAGTAAGGGGAGGCTGGATGGCTACACCTTC. The chain is built from TRBV19 and TRBJ1-2, with D possibly matching TRBD1 (5 bases). Germline V gives CDR1 LNHDA, CDR2 SQIVND (reference sequence). The CDR3 runs 12 residues. Trimming stripped 7 bases from V and 6 bases from J, with 12 bases between.

CDR3 DNA: TGTGCCAGCCGGGGGGCTAGCGGGGGAGGAAACACCGGGGAGCTGTTTTTT. Its protein product is CASRGASGGGNTGELFF. J is TRBJ2-2 and V is TRBV2, with 10 bases lining up with TRBD2. The CDR3 is 17 residues long. J was trimmed by 2 bases and V by 8 bases; bases with no gene match: 11. The germline V gene encodes CDR1 SNHLY and CDR2 FYNNEI.

The chain is built from TRBV6-5 and TRBJ1-5, with unresolved D. The CDR3 extends over 15 amino acids. The germline CDR1 and CDR2 sequences are MNHEY and SVGAGI. Trimming took 0 bases from V and 2 from J, leaving 8 bases between them. The CDR3 region is CASSYSIRGNQPQHF. As DNA, the CDR3 is TGTGCCAGCAGTTACTCTATCCGAGGCAATCAGCCCCAGCATTTT.

The CDR3 DNA sequence: TGTGCCAGCAGCCTTGACAACAATCAGCCCCAGCATTTT. Its translation is CASSLDNNQPQHF. This chain uses TRBV7-3 with TRBJ1-5; D gene unclear. Trimming stripped 5 bases from V and 3 bases from J, with 8 bases between. The CDR3 has 13 amino acids. CDR1 is SGHTA, CDR2 FQGTGA, per germline.

CDR3 sequence (DNA): TGTGCCAGCAGCCCCTACCTAGCGGGAGGGACCCGCACCAACGAGCAGTACTTC. This codes for CASSPYLAGGTRTNEQYF. The chain couples TRBV3-1 (or the pseudogene TRBV3-2) to TRBJ2-7; 12 bases align to TRBD2. Trimming cost V 4 bases and J 5 bases; bases outside gene matches: 15. CDR1 and CDR2 (germline): LGHDT, YNNKEL (reference sequence). The length of the CDR3 is 18 residues.

The chain employs TRBV3-1 (or the pseudogene TRBV3-2) and TRBJ1-5, with D possibly being TRBD1 (5 bases). The CDR3 totals 14 residues. V lost 2 bases and J 5 bases, leaving 10 bases between the germline ends. The germline gives CDR1 LGHDT, CDR2 YNNKEL (reference sequence). The CDR3 protein is CASSQWGPHQPQHF. CDR3 DNA: TGTGCCAGCAGCCAATGGGGCCCCCATCAGCCCCAGCATTTT.

J is TRBJ2-7 and V is TRBV28; TRBD1 might be the D (5 bases). The CDR3 length is 12 residues. V was trimmed by 6 bases and J by 8 bases, leaving 14 bases between them. Germline V gene data show CDR1 as MDHEN and CDR2 as SYDVKM. In nucleotides, the CDR3 is TGTGCCAGCAGCTGGGGCAGGCAACAGCAGTACTTC. It codes for CASSWGRQQQYF.

This sequence joins TRBV19 and TRBJ1-5, with TRBD1 as a possible D gene (5 bases). Germline assignment: CDR1 LNHDA and CDR2 SQIVND (reference sequence). Trimming cost V 5 bases and J 6 bases, with 17 bases left between them. The CDR3 covers 15 residues. The CDR3 nucleotides read TGTGCCAGTAGTTCCAAGCAGGGTTTGATTCAGCCCCAGCATTTT. Protein: CASSSKQGLIQPQHF.

The genes are TRBV4-3 and TRBJ2-7; D is unclear. Germline lookup yields CDR1 LGHNA and CDR2 YSLEER. CDR3 size: 14 residues. V shed 0 bases and J shed 4 bases, with 10 bases lying between them. The CDR3 DNA reads TGCGCCAGCAGCCAAGATTTAAATTTGTACGAGCAGTACTTC. Its protein product is CASSQDLNLYEQYF.

V and J are TRBV4-2 and TRBJ2-1; a weak D match, TRBD1 (5 bases). CDR3 size: 15 residues. V was clipped by 5 bases and J by 4 bases, with 15 bases between them. Germline V lookup: CDR1 LGHNA, CDR2 YNFKEQ. The CDR3 region is CASSASRASYNEQFF. The CDR3, as DNA: TGTGCCAGCAGCGCCAGCAGGGCGTCATACAATGAGCAGTTCTTC.